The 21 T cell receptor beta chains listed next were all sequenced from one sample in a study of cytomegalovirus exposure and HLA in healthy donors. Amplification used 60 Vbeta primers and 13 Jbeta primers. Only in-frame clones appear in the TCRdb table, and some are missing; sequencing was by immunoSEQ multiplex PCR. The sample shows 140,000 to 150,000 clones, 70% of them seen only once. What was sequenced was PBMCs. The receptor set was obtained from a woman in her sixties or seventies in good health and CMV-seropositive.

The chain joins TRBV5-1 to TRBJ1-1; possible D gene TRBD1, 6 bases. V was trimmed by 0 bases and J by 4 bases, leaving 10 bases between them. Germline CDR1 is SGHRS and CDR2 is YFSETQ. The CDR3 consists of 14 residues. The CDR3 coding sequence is TGCGCCAGCAGCTTGGCACAGGGTGGCACTGAAGCTTTCTTT. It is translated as CASSLAQGGTEAFF.

CDR3 nucleotide sequence: TGCGCCAGCAGCTCACTAGAGAACACTGAAGCTTTCTTT. This encodes CASSSLENTEAFF. The rearrangement joins TRBV4-1 to TRBJ1-1, with D hard to call. CDR1 is MGHRA, CDR2 YSYEKL, per germline. The length of the CDR3 is 13 residues. The V end lost 5 bases, the J end lost 1 base, and 8 bases lay between the germline ends.

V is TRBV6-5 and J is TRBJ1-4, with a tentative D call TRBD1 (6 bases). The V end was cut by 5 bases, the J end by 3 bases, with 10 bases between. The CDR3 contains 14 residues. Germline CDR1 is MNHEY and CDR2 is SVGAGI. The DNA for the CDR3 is TGTGCCAGCAGTACAGGGAGGGCTAATGAAAAACTGTTTTTT. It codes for CASSTGRANEKLFF.

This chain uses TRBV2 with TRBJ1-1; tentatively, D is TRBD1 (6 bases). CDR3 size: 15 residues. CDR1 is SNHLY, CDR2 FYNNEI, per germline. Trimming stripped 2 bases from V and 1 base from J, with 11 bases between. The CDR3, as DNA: TGTGCCAGCAGTGAAACTGGGACATCGAACACTGAAGCTTTCTTT. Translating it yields CASSETGTSNTEAFF.

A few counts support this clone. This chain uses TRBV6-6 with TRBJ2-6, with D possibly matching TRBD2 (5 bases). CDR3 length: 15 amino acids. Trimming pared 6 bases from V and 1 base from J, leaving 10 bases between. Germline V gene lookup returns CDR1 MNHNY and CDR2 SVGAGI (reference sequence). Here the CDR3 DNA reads TGTGCCAGCAGCCACACGGGATCTGGGGCCAACGTCCTGACTTTC. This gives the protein CASSHTGSGANVLTF.

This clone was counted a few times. CDR3 DNA: TGCGCCAGCAGCTTGCTTGAGACAGATGGCTACACCTTC. This gives the protein CASSLLETDGYTF. The J gene is TRBJ1-2, the V gene TRBV5-1; the D gene is possibly TRBD1 (5 bases). Between the trimmed V and J ends, which lost 1 base and 6 bases, there was a span of 10 bases. Germline lookup yields CDR1 SGHRS and CDR2 YFSETQ. The CDR3 covers 13 residues.

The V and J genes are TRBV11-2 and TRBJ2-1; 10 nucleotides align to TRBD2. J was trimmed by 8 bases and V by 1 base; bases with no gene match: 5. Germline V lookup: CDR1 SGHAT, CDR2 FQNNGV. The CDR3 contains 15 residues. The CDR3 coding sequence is TGTGCCAGCAGCTTAGTGTCTAGCGGGAGTTATGAGCAGTTCTTC. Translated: CASSLVSSGSYEQFF.

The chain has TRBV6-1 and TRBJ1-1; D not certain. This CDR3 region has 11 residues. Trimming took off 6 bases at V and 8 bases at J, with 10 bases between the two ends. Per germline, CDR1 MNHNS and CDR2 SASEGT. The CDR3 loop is CASRTESEAFF. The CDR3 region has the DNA TGTGCCAGCAGAACAGAGTCCGAAGCTTTCTTT.

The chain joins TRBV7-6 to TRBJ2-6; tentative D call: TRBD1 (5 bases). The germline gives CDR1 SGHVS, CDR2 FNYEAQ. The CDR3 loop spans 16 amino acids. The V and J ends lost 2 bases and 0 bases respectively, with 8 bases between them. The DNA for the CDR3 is TGTGCCAGCAGCTTATGGGGCAGCTCTGGGGCCAACGTCCTGACTTTC. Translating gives CASSLWGSSGANVLTF.

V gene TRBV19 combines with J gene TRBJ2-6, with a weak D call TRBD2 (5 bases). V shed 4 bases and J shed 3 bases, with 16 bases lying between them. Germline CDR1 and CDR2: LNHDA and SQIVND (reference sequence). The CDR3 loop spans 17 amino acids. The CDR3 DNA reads TGTGCCAGTAGTACAGGCTGGGGAGTTAGTGGGGCCAACGTCCTGACTTTC. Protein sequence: CASSTGWGVSGANVLTF.

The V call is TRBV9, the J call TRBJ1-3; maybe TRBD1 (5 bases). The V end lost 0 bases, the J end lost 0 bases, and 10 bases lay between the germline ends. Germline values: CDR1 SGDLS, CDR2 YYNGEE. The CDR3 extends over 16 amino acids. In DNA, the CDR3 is TGTGCCAGCAGCGTAGGAACAGGCCACTCTGGAAACACCATATATTTT. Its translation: CASSVGTGHSGNTIYF.

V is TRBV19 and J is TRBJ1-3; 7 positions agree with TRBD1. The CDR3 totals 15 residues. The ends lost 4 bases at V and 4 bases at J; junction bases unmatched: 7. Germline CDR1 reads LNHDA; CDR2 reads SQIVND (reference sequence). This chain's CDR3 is CASSTTRDSGNTIYF. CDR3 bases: TGTGCCAGTAGTACTACGAGGGACAGCGGAAACACCATATATTTT.

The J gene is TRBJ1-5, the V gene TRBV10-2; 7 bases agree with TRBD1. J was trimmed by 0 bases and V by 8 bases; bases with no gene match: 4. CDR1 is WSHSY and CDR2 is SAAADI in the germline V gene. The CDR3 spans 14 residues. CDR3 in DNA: TGCGCCAGCTGGGCAGGGGGTAGCAATCAGCCCCAGCATTTT. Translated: CASWAGGSNQPQHF.

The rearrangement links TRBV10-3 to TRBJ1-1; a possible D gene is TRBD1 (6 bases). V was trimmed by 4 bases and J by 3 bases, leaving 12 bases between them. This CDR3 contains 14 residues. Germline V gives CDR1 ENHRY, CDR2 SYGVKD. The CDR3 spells CAISVEGGDTEAFF. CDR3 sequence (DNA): TGTGCCATCAGTGTGGAGGGGGGGGACACTGAAGCTTTCTTT.

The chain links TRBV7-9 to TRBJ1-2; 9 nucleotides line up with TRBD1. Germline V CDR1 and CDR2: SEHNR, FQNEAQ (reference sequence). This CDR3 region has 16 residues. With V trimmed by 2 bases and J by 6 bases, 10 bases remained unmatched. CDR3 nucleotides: TGTGCCAGCAGCTTACTAAGGGACAGGGAAAAGGATGGCTACACCTTC. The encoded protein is CASSLLRDREKDGYTF.

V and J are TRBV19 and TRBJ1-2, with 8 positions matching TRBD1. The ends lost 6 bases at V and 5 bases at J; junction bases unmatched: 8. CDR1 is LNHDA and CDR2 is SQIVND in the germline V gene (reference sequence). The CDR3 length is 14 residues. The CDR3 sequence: CASRRDRSIYGYTF. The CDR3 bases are TGTGCCAGTAGGAGGGACAGGTCAATTTATGGCTACACCTTC.

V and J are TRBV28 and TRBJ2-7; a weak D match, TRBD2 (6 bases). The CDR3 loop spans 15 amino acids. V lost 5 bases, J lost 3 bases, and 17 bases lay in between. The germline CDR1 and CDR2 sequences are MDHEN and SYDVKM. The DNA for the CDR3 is TGTGCCAGCAGTCCTCGCGGGACTGGCAGCTACGAGCAGTACTTC. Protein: CASSPRGTGSYEQYF.

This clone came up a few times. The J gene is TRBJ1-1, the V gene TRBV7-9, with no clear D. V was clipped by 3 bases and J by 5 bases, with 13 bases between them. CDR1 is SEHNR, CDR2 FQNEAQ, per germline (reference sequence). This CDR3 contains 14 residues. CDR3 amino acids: CASSLGPGWTEAFF. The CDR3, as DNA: TGTGCCAGCAGCTTGGGTCCGGGGTGGACTGAAGCTTTCTTT.

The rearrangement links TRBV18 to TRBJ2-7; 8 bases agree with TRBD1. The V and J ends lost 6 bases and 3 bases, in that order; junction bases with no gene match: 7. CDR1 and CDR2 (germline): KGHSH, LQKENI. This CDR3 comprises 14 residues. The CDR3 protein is CASSPGTGVYEQYF. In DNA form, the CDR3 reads TGTGCCAGCTCGCCGGGGACAGGAGTCTACGAGCAGTACTTC.

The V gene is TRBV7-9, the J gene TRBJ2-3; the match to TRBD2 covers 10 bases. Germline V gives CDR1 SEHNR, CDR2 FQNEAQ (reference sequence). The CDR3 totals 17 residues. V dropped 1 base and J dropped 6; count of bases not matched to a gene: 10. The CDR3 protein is CASSLGYASGSSDTQYF. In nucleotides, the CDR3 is TGTGCCAGCAGCTTAGGATACGCTAGCGGGAGTTCTGATACGCAGTATTTT.

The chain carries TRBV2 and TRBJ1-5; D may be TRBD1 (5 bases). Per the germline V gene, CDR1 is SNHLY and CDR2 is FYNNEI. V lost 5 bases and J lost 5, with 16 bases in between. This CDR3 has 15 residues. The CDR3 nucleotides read TGTGCCAGCAGTACCCAGGGTCTTCGGGATCAGCCCCAGCATTTT. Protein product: CASSTQGLRDQPQHF.